The 12 T cell receptor beta chains below were found in one sample sequenced in a study of blood T cell repertoires in COVID-19. Sequencing was performed with immunoSEQ multiplex PCR; in TCRdb, only in-frame clones are kept and a portion is missing. The sample carries 150,000 or so clones, 85% to 90% recorded once. The specimen sequenced was peripheral blood. Receptors originate from a man in his late teens or twenties with COVID-19, enrolled during active disease.

The chain carries TRBV30 and TRBJ1-3; D is ambiguous. The CDR3 is 12 residues long. Trimming took 0 bases from V and 5 from J, leaving 5 bases between them. Per the germline V gene, CDR1 is GTSNPN and CDR2 is SVGIG (reference sequence). The CDR3 bases are TGTGCCTGGAGTGTCGAGAGAAACACCATATATTTT. Its translation is CAWSVERNTIYF.

The rearrangement links TRBV28 to TRBJ1-2; 10 nucleotides align to TRBD1. This CDR3 contains 16 residues. Looked up from germline, CDR1 is MDHEN and CDR2 is SYDVKM. V lost 5 bases and J lost 4; bases outside the gene matches: 10. This chain's CDR3 is CASSLSHGTGVYGYTF. The DNA for the CDR3 is TGTGCCAGCAGTCTATCCCACGGGACAGGGGTCTATGGCTACACCTTC.

This clone appeared once. The chain links TRBV27 to TRBJ2-7; D gene unclear. The V gene's germline CDR1 is MNHEY and CDR2 SMNVEV (reference sequence). With 1 base removed from V and 0 bases from J, the gap between germline ends came to 7 bases. This CDR3 comprises 14 residues. The CDR3 nucleotides read TGTGCCAGCAGTTTATGGGCGAACTCCTACGAGCAGTACTTC. This sequence encodes CASSLWANSYEQYF.

This sequence joins TRBV7-2 and TRBJ2-6, with D unresolved. Germline V gives CDR1 SGHTA, CDR2 FQGNSA. V was pared by 5 bases and J by 0 bases, with 5 bases between. The CDR3 extends over 14 amino acids. The CDR3 DNA is TGTGCCAGCAGCACCTACTCTGGGGCCAACGTCCTGACTTTC. Translated: CASSTYSGANVLTF.

This rearrangement joins TRBV5-1 to TRBJ2-2, with 9 bases matching TRBD1. This CDR3 contains 16 residues. The junction had 4 bases not matched to a gene; V was cut back by 4 bases and J by 0 bases. Germline V gives CDR1 SGHRS, CDR2 YFSETQ. CDR3 nucleotides: TGCGCCAGCAGCCAAGACAGGGGGACGAACACCGGGGAGCTGTTTTTT. It is translated as CASSQDRGTNTGELFF.

The V and J genes are TRBV2 and TRBJ1-2; D is uncertain. Germline-derived CDR1 and CDR2 are SNHLY and FYNNEI. The CDR3 is 17 amino acids. V gave up 1 base and J gave up 1 base, with 16 bases separating them. The CDR3 region has the DNA TGTGCCAGCAGTGAAGGCGGGAGCAGTCTTCTTAACTATGGCTACACCTTC. It is translated as CASSEGGSSLLNYGYTF.

The V gene is TRBV27, the J gene TRBJ1-2; no firm D call. This CDR3 is built from 14 residues. CDR1 MNHEY and CDR2 SMNVEV come from the germline V gene (reference sequence). V lost 6 bases to trimming and J lost 6 bases, with 17 bases between them. DNA for the CDR3: TGTGCCAGCAGCCTTACCGGGGAGTCGGATGGCTACACCTTC. Its protein is CASSLTGESDGYTF.

The chain carries TRBV6-7 and TRBJ2-7, with 7 bases aligning to TRBD1. TRBV6-7 is identified as an open reading frame with a role that is uncertain. The CDR3 extends over 13 amino acids. V gave up 6 bases and J gave up 4 bases; unmatched junction bases: 6. CDR3 sequence: CASSQSGGYEQYF. CDR3 in DNA: TGTGCCAGCAGCCAATCAGGGGGTTACGAGCAGTACTTC.

Only a few counts were recorded for this clone. The rearrangement links TRBV24-1 to TRBJ2-2; 7 bases agree with TRBD1. Germline CDR1 reads KGHDR; CDR2 reads SFDVKD. This CDR3 comprises 16 residues. Trimming at V came to 5 bases and at J to 1 base, leaving 6 bases not matched to a gene. The chain's CDR3 is CATSASDRVNTGELFF. DNA of the CDR3: TGTGCCACCAGTGCCTCTGACAGGGTGAACACCGGGGAGCTGTTTTTT.

The chain employs TRBV11-2 and TRBJ2-7, with D possibly being TRBD2 (5 bases). The CDR3 is made up of 12 amino acids. The V gene's germline CDR1 is SGHAT and CDR2 FQNNGV. V was shortened by 5 bases and J by 3 bases, with 8 bases between the two germline ends. The CDR3 coding sequence is TGTGCCAGCAGCCTGACTAACTACGAGCAGTACTTC. This codes for CASSLTNYEQYF.

This chain uses TRBV3-1 (or the pseudogene TRBV3-2) with TRBJ2-5, with TRBD2 identical over 13 bases. The CDR3 length is 19 residues. CDR1 LGHDT and CDR2 YNNKEL come from the germline V gene (reference sequence). V lost 0 bases to trimming and J lost 1 base; unmatched junction nucleotides: 8. The CDR3 region has the DNA TGTGCCAGCAGCCAAGATAACTCCGGACTAGCGGGGGCCCAAGAGACCCAGTACTTC. This codes for CASSQDNSGLAGAQETQYF.

This clone was counted a single time. The chain combines TRBV6-5 with TRBJ2-7; 7 bases are shared with TRBD1. The V gene's germline CDR1 is MNHEY and CDR2 SVGAGI. With V trimmed by 3 bases and J by 7 bases, 9 bases remained unmatched. CDR3 size: 14 residues. For the CDR3, the DNA is TGTGCCAGCAGTTATAGGGGGCCCACACGGGAGCAGTACTTC. It translates to CASSYRGPTREQYF.